Presented here are 18 T cell receptor beta chains from one specimen sequenced in a study of blood T cell repertoires in COVID-19. TCRdb's copy holds only in-frame clones and misses some; the assay was immunoSEQ multiplex PCR. The sample yields around 250,000 clones, 70% to 90% seen once. Material: PBMCs or T cells enriched from blood (not recorded which). Receptors were obtained from a man aged 18 to 30 who had recovered from COVID-19.

Points on this clone: Other DNA sequences in this specimen translate into the identical CDR3. The V call is TRBV3-1 (or the pseudogene TRBV3-2), the J call TRBJ1-1; D not resolved. The CDR3 covers 14 residues. Trimming took off 0 bases at V and 1 base at J, with 6 bases between the two ends. Germline assignment: CDR1 LGHDT and CDR2 YNNKEL (reference sequence). This CDR3 is CASSQDSGNTEAFF. CDR3 DNA sequence: TGTGCCAGCAGCCAAGATTCGGGGAACACTGAAGCTTTCTTT.

This clone was seen only a few times. V usage is TRBV4-1 and J usage is TRBJ2-1; no clear D. The CDR3 runs to 13 residues. V dropped 6 bases and J dropped 9 bases, with 15 bases sitting between them. Germline CDR1 reads MGHRA; CDR2 reads YSYEKL. CDR3 nucleotide sequence: TGCGCCAGCAGTCTTTCGGAGTCGCTTGAGCAGTTCTTC. As protein: CASSLSESLEQFF.

The V and J genes are TRBV30 and TRBJ2-5; possible D gene TRBD1, 5 bases. V was pared by 3 bases and J by 7 bases, with 15 bases between. This CDR3 comprises 13 residues. Looked up from germline, CDR1 is GTSNPN and CDR2 is SVGIG (reference sequence). The DNA of the CDR3 is TGTGCCTGGAGGGGGCAGGGTCCTGGGACCCAGTACTTC. Residues: CAWRGQGPGTQYF.

V usage is TRBV4-1 and J usage is TRBJ2-7, with D perhaps TRBD2 (6 bases). Trimming cost V 4 bases and J 0 bases, with 16 bases left between them. This CDR3 contains 16 residues. CDR1 MGHRA and CDR2 YSYEKL come from the germline V gene. The CDR3 DNA is TGCGCCAGCAGCCCCGAGAATGGGGGGAACTCCTACGAGCAGTACTTC. Encoded protein: CASSPENGGNSYEQYF.

J is TRBJ1-2 and V is TRBV6-5, with D possibly matching TRBD1 (6 bases). The CDR3 extends over 13 amino acids. Deletions cut 5 bases from V and 6 bases from J, with 13 bases between. CDR1 and CDR2 (germline): MNHEY, SVGAGI. The CDR3 sequence is CASSPRTDNGYTF. The CDR3 DNA reads TGTGCCAGCAGTCCGCGGACAGATAATGGCTACACCTTC.

The CDR3, as DNA: TGTGCCAGCAGTTCCGGGGACAGGGGAGTATACAATGAGCAGTTCTTC. This encodes CASSSGDRGVYNEQFF. The genes are TRBV7-9 and TRBJ2-1, with 10 nucleotides matching TRBD1. Trimming at V came to 6 bases and at J to 4 bases, leaving 9 bases not matched to a gene. Germline lookup yields CDR1 SEHNR and CDR2 FQNEAQ (reference sequence). The CDR3 has 16 amino acids.

This rearrangement joins TRBV7-6 to TRBJ2-7, with D unclear. Trimming removed 1 base from V and 0 bases from J, with 7 bases in between. The germline V gene encodes CDR1 SGHVS and CDR2 FNYEAQ. There are 14 residues in the CDR3. The CDR3 here is CASSLEAVSYEQYF. The CDR3 nucleotides are TGTGCCAGCAGCTTAGAGGCGGTCTCCTACGAGCAGTACTTC.

The CDR3 here is CASSVTGAYNSPLHF. DNA for the CDR3: TGTGCCAGCAGTGTCACAGGAGCCTATAATTCACCCCTCCACTTT. The chain combines TRBV28 with TRBJ1-6; a weak D match, TRBD1 (5 bases). The CDR3 loop spans 15 amino acids. V was pared by 5 bases and J by 2 bases, with 10 bases between. Germline lookup yields CDR1 MDHEN and CDR2 SYDVKM. The complete variable domain, with remaining parts taken from reference TRBV28 and TRBJ1-6, reads DVKVTQSSRYLVKRTGEKVFLECVQDMDHENMFWYRQDPGLGLRLIYFSYDVKMKEKGDIPEGYSVSREKKERFSLILESASTNQTSMYLCASSVTGAYNSPLHFGNGTRLTVT.

The rearrangement links TRBV12-3 or TRBV12-4 to TRBJ1-1, with D perhaps matching TRBD1 (5 bases). This CDR3 contains 13 residues. V lost 8 bases and J lost 1, with 11 bases in between. CDR3 amino acids: CASRMTENTEAFF. CDR3 coding DNA: TGTGCCAGCCGAATGACAGAGAACACTGAAGCTTTCTTT.

The V and J genes are TRBV5-4 and TRBJ1-2, with TRBD1 matching over 11 bases. Germline assignment: CDR1 SGHNT and CDR2 YYREEE (reference sequence). Trimming at V came to 3 bases and at J to 6 bases, leaving 7 bases not matched to a gene. The length of the CDR3 is 15 residues. CDR3 DNA: TGTGCCAGCAGCTACCGGGACAGGGGGGTTCATGGCTACACCTTC. Protein: CASSYRDRGVHGYTF.

CDR3 amino acids: CASSPDLQGNRAFF. DNA for the CDR3: TGTGCCAGCTCACCCGACTTACAGGGGAATCGAGCTTTCTTT. The chain couples TRBV18 to TRBJ1-1; 7 bases agree with TRBD1. The length of the CDR3 is 14 residues. Germline V gene data show CDR1 as KGHSH and CDR2 as LQKENI. Trimming cost V 3 bases and J 10 bases; bases outside gene matches: 11.

The J gene is TRBJ2-3, the V gene TRBV5-1; D is perhaps TRBD1 (6 bases). The germline gives CDR1 SGHRS, CDR2 YFSETQ. Trimming took off 5 bases at V and 1 base at J, with 14 bases between the two ends. The CDR3 is made up of 15 amino acids. CDR3 sequence (DNA): TGCGCCAGCAGTACAGGGATTGTAGGCACAGATACGCAGTATTTT. Its translation is CASSTGIVGTDTQYF.

This rearrangement joins TRBV18 to TRBJ2-3; D is possibly TRBD1 (6 bases). V lost 5 bases and J lost 1, with 28 bases in between. The length of the CDR3 is 20 residues. CDR1 is KGHSH and CDR2 is LQKENI in the germline V gene. The CDR3: CASSIAGGQLFDWRTDTQYF. The CDR3 nucleotides read TGTGCCAGCTCAATAGCAGGCGGACAGCTTTTTGATTGGCGCACAGATACGCAGTATTTT.

The chain combines TRBV4-1 with TRBJ2-1; 10 bases agree with TRBD2. CDR1 and CDR2 (germline): MGHRA, YSYEKL. The CDR3 sequence is 16 residues long. The ends lost 0 bases at V and 5 bases at J; junction bases unmatched: 4. DNA of the CDR3: TGCGCCAGCAGCCAAGAACGAGCGGGGGGGCACAATGAGCAGTTCTTC. Residues: CASSQERAGGHNEQFF.

This clone was recorded at least ten times. The chain combines TRBV19 with TRBJ1-1; D is possibly TRBD1 (5 bases). V shed 4 bases and J shed 9 bases, with 18 bases lying between them. The germline V gene encodes CDR1 LNHDA and CDR2 SQIVND (reference sequence). CDR3 length: 14 residues. CDR3 coding DNA: TGTGCCAGTAGTACCACAGGTGAGGTACTAAAAGCTTTCTTT. As protein: CASSTTGEVLKAFF.

The sample holds one count of this clone. The rearrangement uses TRBV5-5 and TRBJ2-1; a possible D gene is TRBD1 (6 bases). Germline assignment: CDR1 SGHKS and CDR2 YYEKEE (reference sequence). The CDR3 is made up of 15 amino acids. V was cut by 0 bases and J by 5 bases, with 12 bases left in between. The CDR3 nucleotides are TGTGCCAGCAGCTTGGGCAGGGGCCGGAACAATGAGCAGTTCTTC. Translated: CASSLGRGRNNEQFF.

This clone was recorded a few times. The chain links TRBV13 to TRBJ2-7; 8 nucleotides align to TRBD2. The germline V gene has CDR1 PRHDT and CDR2 FYEKMQ (reference sequence). CDR3 length: 15 amino acids. V lost 5 bases to trimming and J lost 5 bases; unmatched junction nucleotides: 11. The CDR3 DNA reads TGTGCCAGCAGCCTCGCCCCGGGACTAGGTAACGAGCAGTACTTC. Protein: CASSLAPGLGNEQYF.

The sample holds a few counts of this clone. This sequence joins TRBV5-1 and TRBJ1-4; 8 bases agree with TRBD1. Germline CDR1 SGHRS, CDR2 YFSETQ. The ends lost 0 bases at V and 2 bases at J; junction bases unmatched: 6. This CDR3 is 17 amino acids long. DNA for the CDR3: TGCGCCAGCAGCTTGGTCAGGGGGCAAGGGACTAATGAAAAACTGTTTTTT. Translation gives CASSLVRGQGTNEKLFF.